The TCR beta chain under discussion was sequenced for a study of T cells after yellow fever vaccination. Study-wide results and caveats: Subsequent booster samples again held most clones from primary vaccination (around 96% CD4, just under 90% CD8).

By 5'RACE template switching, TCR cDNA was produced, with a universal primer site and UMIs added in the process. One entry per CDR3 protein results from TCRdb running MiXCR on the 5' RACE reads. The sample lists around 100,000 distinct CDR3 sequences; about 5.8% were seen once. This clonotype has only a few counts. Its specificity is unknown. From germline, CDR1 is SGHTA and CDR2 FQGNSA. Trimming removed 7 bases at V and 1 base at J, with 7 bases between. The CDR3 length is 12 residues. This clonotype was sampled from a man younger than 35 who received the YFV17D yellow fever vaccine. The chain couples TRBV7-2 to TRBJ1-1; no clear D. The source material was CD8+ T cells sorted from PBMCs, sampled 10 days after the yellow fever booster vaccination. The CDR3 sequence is CASTFRNTEAFF. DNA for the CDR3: TGTGCCAGCACCTTCAGGAACACTGAAGCTTTCTTT.